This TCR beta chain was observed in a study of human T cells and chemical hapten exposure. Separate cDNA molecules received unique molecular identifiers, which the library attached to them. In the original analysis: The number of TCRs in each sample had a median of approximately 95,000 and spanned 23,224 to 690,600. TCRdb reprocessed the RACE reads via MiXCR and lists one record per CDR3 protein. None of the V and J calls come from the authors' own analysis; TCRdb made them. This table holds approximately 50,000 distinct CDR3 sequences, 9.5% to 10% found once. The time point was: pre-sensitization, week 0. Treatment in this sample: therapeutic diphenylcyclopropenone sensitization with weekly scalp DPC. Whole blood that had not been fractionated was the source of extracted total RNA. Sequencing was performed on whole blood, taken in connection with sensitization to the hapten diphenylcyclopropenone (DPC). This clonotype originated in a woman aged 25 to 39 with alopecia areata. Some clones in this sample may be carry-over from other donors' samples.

This CDR3 reads CAIRDTGTQETQYF. The CDR3 DNA follows: TGTGCCATCAGGGATACCGGGACCCAAGAGACCCAGTACTTC. This chain uses TRBV10-3 with TRBJ2-5; D may match TRBD1 or TRBD2 (5 bases each). CDR3 length: 14 amino acids. V was shortened by 6 bases and J by 1 base, with 12 bases between the two germline ends. The germline CDR1 and CDR2 sequences are ENHRY and SYGVKD.